Below are 12 T cell receptor beta chains sequenced from a single sample in a study of cytomegalovirus exposure and HLA in healthy donors. Both 60 Vbeta primers and 13 Jbeta primers went into the PCR. Produced via immunoSEQ multiplex PCR; TCRdb's table is partial and in-frame only. With about 190,000 clones in the sample, the ten largest clones hold 6.5%. Sequencing was performed on PBMCs. Receptor source: a man aged 25 to 40 in good health and CMV-seronegative.

The CDR3 DNA sequence: TGTGCTAGTGCTGGGGTTGAGGGAGCAGGAAACACCATATATTTT. Amino acid sequence: CASAGVEGAGNTIYF. The rearrangement joins TRBV12-5 to TRBJ1-3; D remains unclear. Trimming removed 7 bases from V and 4 bases from J, with 17 bases in between. Germline CDR1 is LGHNT and CDR2 is FRNRAP. This CDR3 has 15 residues.

The chain uses TRBV7-2 and TRBJ1-5; D might be TRBD1 (5 bases). CDR3 length: 15 amino acids. CDR1 SGHTA and CDR2 FQGNSA come from the germline V gene. Trimming stripped 5 bases from V and 0 bases from J, with 11 bases between. In DNA form, the CDR3 reads TGTGCCAGCAGCCCGGACAATAATAGCAATCAGCCCCAGCATTTT. Residues: CASSPDNNSNQPQHF.

CDR3 protein: CSVERPEDSFGYTF. The CDR3 DNA reads TGCAGCGTTGAGCGTCCGGAGGATAGTTTTGGCTACACCTTC. The V call is TRBV29-1, the J call TRBJ1-2; no clear D gene. This CDR3 is 14 amino acids long. Germline V CDR1 and CDR2: SQVTM, ANQGSEA. The germline V and J ends were trimmed by 3 bases and 7 bases, with 18 bases remaining between them.

The chain recombines TRBV9 with TRBJ2-2; D might be TRBD2 (6 bases). V lost 4 bases, J lost 7 bases, and 14 bases lay in between. This CDR3 spans 14 amino acids. Germline loops: CDR1 SGDLS, CDR2 YYNGEE. CDR3 protein: CASSLEGLGGELFF. For the CDR3, the DNA is TGTGCCAGCAGCCTGGAGGGCCTGGGCGGGGAGCTGTTTTTT.

J is TRBJ2-6 and V is TRBV7-9; 8 nucleotides agree with TRBD2. CDR1 and CDR2 from the germline V gene are SEHNR and FQNEAQ (reference sequence). This CDR3 is built from 19 residues. Trimming at V came to 5 bases and at J to 0 bases, leaving 12 bases not matched to a gene. This CDR3 reads CASSLLGAGGYSGANVLTF. CDR3 nucleotides: TGTGCCAGCAGCCTCCTGGGGGCGGGAGGTTACTCTGGGGCCAACGTCCTGACTTTC.

This sequence joins TRBV6-5 and TRBJ1-3; D gene uncertain. Trimming took off 6 bases at V and 7 bases at J, with 19 bases between the two ends. This CDR3 has 15 amino acids. Germline V gene sequence: CDR1 MNHEY, CDR2 SVGAGI. Here the CDR3 DNA reads TGTGCCAGCAGCCCGGGCGGGGTCCAGGTGAACACCATATATTTT. It is translated as CASSPGGVQVNTIYF.

The chain has TRBV4-2 and TRBJ2-7, with 10 positions matching TRBD2. Germline loops: CDR1 LGHNA, CDR2 YNFKEQ. The CDR3 loop spans 16 amino acids. J was trimmed by 2 bases and V by 3 bases; bases with no gene match: 7. CDR3 DNA sequence: TGTGCCAGCAGCCACCTCAGCGGGAGGGCCGCCTACGAGCAGTACTTC. It translates to CASSHLSGRAAYEQYF.

The rearrangement uses TRBV4-3 and TRBJ1-5, with D tentatively TRBD1 (5 bases). V was cut by 2 bases and J by 9 bases, with 14 bases left in between. This CDR3 has 14 amino acids. Germline V gene data show CDR1 as LGHNA and CDR2 as YSLEER. The CDR3 DNA follows: TGCGCCAGCAGCCAATCACAGGTTAATAGGCCCCAGCATTTT. Amino acids: CASSQSQVNRPQHF.

The rearrangement joins TRBV9 to TRBJ1-1, with a possible D match to TRBD1 (6 bases). The CDR3 is 16 residues long. Between the trimmed V and J ends, which lost 0 bases and 4 bases, there was a span of 16 bases. Germline V gene data show CDR1 as SGDLS and CDR2 as YYNGEE. This CDR3 is CASSVGRGGRVTEAFF. In DNA form, the CDR3 reads TGTGCCAGCAGCGTAGGAAGGGGGGGTCGAGTCACTGAAGCTTTCTTT.

This rearrangement joins TRBV5-1 to TRBJ2-2, with D possibly TRBD2 on 6 matching bases. With 7 bases removed from V and 4 bases from J, the gap between germline ends came to 14 bases. The CDR3 sequence is 14 residues long. Germline V gene lookup returns CDR1 SGHRS and CDR2 YFSETQ. The DNA for the CDR3 is TGCGCCAGCGTCAGCGGGCGGGGCACCGGGGAGCTGTTTTTT. This sequence encodes CASVSGRGTGELFF. The full variable domain, with the rest looked up from reference TRBV5-1 and TRBJ2-2, is KAGVTQTPRYLIKTRGQQVTLSCSPISGHRSVSWYQQTPGQGLQFLFEYFSETQRNKGNFPGRFSGRQFSNSRSEMNVSTLELGDSALYLCASVSGRGTGELFFGEGSRLTVL.

The chain links TRBV30 to TRBJ1-5, with a tentative D call TRBD1 (5 bases). Trimming shortened V by 3 bases and J by 3 bases, and 15 bases separated the two germline ends. The germline CDR1 and CDR2 sequences are GTSNPN and SVGIG (reference sequence). The CDR3 sequence is 15 residues long. CDR3 protein: CAWSAPDSFNQPQHF. The CDR3 DNA reads as TGTGCCTGGAGCGCACCAGACAGTTTCAATCAGCCCCAGCATTTT.

J is TRBJ2-1 and V is TRBV4-2; tentative D call: TRBD2 (8 bases). The CDR3 has 19 residues. V was shortened by 3 bases and J by 5 bases, with 26 bases between the two germline ends. The germline gives CDR1 LGHNA, CDR2 YNFKEQ. The CDR3 sequence: CASSQAGLGGGYYDNEQFF. The CDR3 DNA reads TGTGCCAGCAGCCAGGCGGGACTAGGAGGGGGCTACTACGACAATGAGCAGTTCTTC.